One T cell receptor beta chain is described in this entry. Its antigen remains unidentified. The sample originates from a study of T-cell reconstitution after alpha-beta-depleted transplantation in children. Study observations and caveats: Expanded clones from the graft, numbering several hundred, reportedly supplied alpha-beta T cells about two months after transplant. Fresh T-cell production supplied most of the T-cell counts and diversity seen one year after transplant.

Trimming removed 3 bases from V and 2 bases from J; junction bases left unmatched: 9. Germline CDR1 LNHDA, CDR2 SQIVND (reference sequence). CDR3 length: 17 residues. Preparation of the TCRbeta library used unique molecular identifiers. TCRdb reprocessed the PCR reads via MiXCR and lists one record per CDR3 protein. The profile covers about 220,000 distinct CDR3 sequences, with more than 15% appearing a single time and 43% taken by the ten largest. The chain carries TRBV19 and TRBJ2-1; 8 nucleotides match TRBD2. Sequencing was performed on PBMCs, mostly from graft donor cells, taken 360 days after TCRalphabeta/CD19-depleted stem cell transplant. This TCR derives from a male patient under 10 years old who had a stem cell transplant for acute lymphoblastic leukemia, so the T cells may come from the graft donor. CDR3 amino acids: CASSMRSSGDPYNEQFF. The CDR3, as DNA: TGTGCCAGTAGTATGAGGAGTAGCGGGGACCCCTACAATGAGCAGTTCTTC.